The 20 T cell receptor beta chains given below trace back to one sample, sequenced in a study of blood T cells in healthy people across ages. A second PCR of about 7 to 11 cycles used a sample-barcoded 5' primer and a J-beta primer mix. TCRdb ran MiXCR on the 5' RACE reads and lists one entry per CDR3 protein. Of roughly 790,000 distinct CDR3 sequences listed, about 40% are singletons. What was sequenced was blood. These receptors originate from a woman aged 60-70 years in good health.

This clonotype was recorded a few times. The genes are TRBV7-9 and TRBJ2-5, with 9 bases lining up with TRBD1. The CDR3 spans 13 residues. Trimming cost V 5 bases and J 13 bases; bases outside gene matches: 11. The V gene's germline CDR1 is SEHNR and CDR2 FQNEAQ (reference sequence). The CDR3 DNA reads as TGTGCCAGCAGCCCAATAGCCGGGACAGGGTTGTACTTC. This codes for CASSPIAGTGLYF. Based on the CDR3 plus reference TRBV7-9 and TRBJ2-5, the full variable domain is DTGVSQNPRHKITKRGQNVTFRCDPISEHNRLYWYRQTLGQGPEFLTYFQNEAQLEKSRLLSDRFSAERPKGSFSTLEIQRTEQGDSAMYLCASSPIAGTGLYFGPGTRLLVL.

The chain recombines TRBV7-2 with TRBJ1-4; TRBD1 aligns across 8 bases. The CDR3 extends over 15 amino acids. In germline, CDR1 is SGHTA, CDR2 FQGNSA. J gave up 5 bases and V 5 bases, and 7 bases lay outside the gene matches. CDR3 sequence (DNA): TGTGCCAGCAGCCCTCGGACAGGGAGCAATGAAAAACTGTTTTTT. Translated: CASSPRTGSNEKLFF.

The chain joins TRBV2 to TRBJ1-1, with D perhaps matching TRBD1 (6 bases). The CDR3 is made up of 13 amino acids. The V gene lost 8 bases and the J gene lost 1 base, with 11 bases spanning the gap. The germline V gene has CDR1 SNHLY and CDR2 FYNNEI. CDR3 sequence reads: CASHREANTEAFF. The CDR3 DNA follows: TGTGCCAGCCACAGGGAGGCGAACACTGAAGCTTTCTTT.

The rearrangement joins TRBV15 to TRBJ2-1, with D unresolved. V dropped 1 base and J dropped 6 bases, with 10 bases sitting between them. The germline gives CDR1 LNHNV, CDR2 YYDKDF (reference sequence). This CDR3 is built from 14 residues. CDR3 bases: TGTGCCACCAGCAGAGTGAGTACTTTCAATGAGCAGTTCTTC. It specifies CATSRVSTFNEQFF.

The gene calls are TRBV12-3 or TRBV12-4 and TRBJ2-5; D possibly corresponds to TRBD1 (5 bases). V was pared by 3 bases and J by 11 bases, with 16 bases between. This CDR3 contains 13 residues. CDR3 DNA sequence: TGTGCCAGCAGTTTGAAGGCAGGGATTAGGCAGTACTTC. The encoded protein is CASSLKAGIRQYF.

This clonotype was recorded a few times. This chain uses TRBV7-7 with TRBJ2-1; D unclear. The CDR3 is 13 amino acids. Germline V CDR1 and CDR2: SSHAT, FNYEAQ (reference sequence). Trimming stripped 1 base from V and 5 bases from J, with 6 bases between. The CDR3 region is CASSLDDNNEQFF. The CDR3 nucleotides are TGTGCCAGCAGCTTAGACGATAACAATGAGCAGTTCTTC. The variable domain in full, completed from reference TRBV7-7 and TRBJ2-1, reads GAGVSQSPRYKVTKRGQDVTLRCDPISSHATLYWYQQALGQGPEFLTYFNYEAQPDKSGLPSDRFSAERPEGSISTLTIQRTEQRDSAMYRCASSLDDNNEQFFGPGTRLTVL.

This clonotype has only a few counts. The chain uses TRBV20-1 and TRBJ2-1, with D unresolved. This CDR3 spans 12 amino acids. The ends were cut back, 6 bases at V and 8 bases at J, with 14 bases in the middle. Germline CDR1 DFQATT, CDR2 SNEGSKA (reference sequence). The CDR3 sequence is CSASYPWDEQFF. The CDR3, as DNA: TGCAGTGCCTCTTACCCCTGGGATGAGCAGTTCTTC.

The chain is built from TRBV20-1 and TRBJ2-7; D unclear. Trimming removed 7 bases from V and 0 bases from J, with 13 bases in between. This CDR3 has 13 residues. CDR1 and CDR2 from the germline V gene are DFQATT and SNEGSKA (reference sequence). CDR3 coding DNA: TGCAGTGGTTTAGCAATGAGCTCCTACGAGCAGTACTTC. It is translated as CSGLAMSSYEQYF.

The chain joins TRBV21-1 to TRBJ2-1; no DNA check was done on the table's D call, TRBD2. TRBV21-1 is tagged as a pseudogene. This CDR3 has 16 residues. In DNA form, the CDR3 reads TGTGCCAGCAGCAAGGGAGCGGGACTCCCCTACAATGAGCAGTTCTTC. Its translation is CASSKGAGLPYNEQFF.

V is TRBV5-4 and J is TRBJ2-5, with TRBD2 as a possible D gene (5 bases). V lost 0 bases and J 2 bases, leaving 11 bases between the germline ends. CDR3 size: 15 residues. Germline CDR1 reads SGHNT; CDR2 reads YYREEE (reference sequence). CDR3 protein: CASSLDFRDQETQYF. The CDR3 DNA sequence: TGTGCCAGCAGCTTGGACTTTCGGGATCAAGAGACCCAGTACTTC.

This clonotype was detected many times. The chain couples TRBV4-3 to TRBJ2-3, with 8 bases aligning to TRBD2. J was trimmed by 6 bases and V by 0 bases; bases with no gene match: 5. CDR1 and CDR2 (germline): LGHNA, YSLEER. This CDR3 contains 15 residues. The CDR3 sequence is CASSQEGTSSDTQYF. CDR3 nucleotides: TGCGCCAGCAGCCAAGAGGGGACTAGTTCCGATACGCAGTATTTT.

The rearrangement joins TRBV5-1 to TRBJ1-4, with D perhaps matching TRBD1 (5 bases). Germline assignment: CDR1 SGHRS and CDR2 YFSETQ. Trimming pared 4 bases from V and 8 bases from J, leaving 15 bases between. The CDR3 totals 14 residues. The CDR3 reads CASSLLGLGEKLFF. CDR3 DNA: TGCGCCAGCAGCCTCCTGGGACTAGGAGAAAAACTGTTTTTT.

The rearrangement joins TRBV5-5 to TRBJ2-1; a weak D match, TRBD2 (6 bases). CDR1 and CDR2 (germline): SGHKS, YYEKEE (reference sequence). Trimming took off 0 bases at V and 3 bases at J, with 10 bases between the two ends. CDR3 length: 15 residues. The CDR3 loop reads CASSLGWEVYNEQFF. CDR3 bases: TGTGCCAGCAGCTTGGGGTGGGAGGTCTACAATGAGCAGTTCTTC. Full variable domain (rest looked up from reference TRBV5-5 and TRBJ2-1): DAGVTQSPTHLIKTRGQQVTLRCSPISGHKSVSWYQQVLGQGPQFIFQYYEKEERGRGNFPDRFSARQFPNYSSELNVNALLLGDSALYLCASSLGWEVYNEQFFGPGTRLTVL.

This sequence joins TRBV4-3 and TRBJ2-7, with 10 bases lining up with TRBD2. The J segment lost 3 bases and the V segment lost 0 bases, leaving 2 bases of the junction unmatched. Germline V lookup: CDR1 LGHNA, CDR2 YSLEER. CDR3 length: 15 residues. The CDR3 spells CASSQEAGGVYEQYF. The CDR3 nucleotides are TGCGCCAGCAGCCAAGAAGCGGGAGGGGTCTACGAGCAGTACTTC.

This clonotype was observed at least ten times. This chain joins TRBV7-9 and TRBJ2-5, with a weak D call TRBD2 (5 bases). V gave up 2 bases and J gave up 5 bases, with 9 bases separating them. The CDR3 extends over 13 amino acids. Germline values: CDR1 SEHNR, CDR2 FQNEAQ (reference sequence). In DNA form, the CDR3 reads TGTGCCAGCAGCTTAAGCGGTCCGGAGACCCAGTACTTC. Translating it yields CASSLSGPETQYF.

J is TRBJ2-7 and V is TRBV6-6, with D possibly being TRBD1 (6 bases). Deletions cut 8 bases from V and 7 bases from J, with 12 bases between. The germline gives CDR1 MNHNY, CDR2 SVGAGI (reference sequence). The CDR3 is made up of 11 amino acids. CDR3 loop: CASSPDREQYF. The CDR3 coding sequence is TGTGCCAGCTCGCCTGACAGGGAGCAGTACTTC.

The V call is TRBV9, the J call TRBJ2-3, with a possible D match to TRBD1 (11 bases). This CDR3 spans 23 amino acids. Trimming took 3 bases from V and 0 from J, leaving 35 bases between them. Germline CDR1 and CDR2: SGDLS and YYNGEE. The CDR3 nucleotides read TGTGCCAGCAGCGCTAGGACAGGGGGCCTAACTAGCGGGACCCCGCCAAGCACAGATACGCAGTATTTT. Its translation is CASSARTGGLTSGTPPSTDTQYF. The full variable domain, completed using reference TRBV9 and TRBJ2-3, is DSGVTQTPKHLITATGQRVTLRCSPRSGDLSVYWYQQSLDQGLQFLIQYYNGEERAKGNILERFSAQQFPDLHSELNLSSLELGDSALYFCASSARTGGLTSGTPPSTDTQYFGPGTRLTVL.

There are many counts of this clonotype. The J gene is TRBJ2-7, the V gene TRBV5-1; D tentatively fits TRBD1 or TRBD2 (5 bases each). With 5 bases removed from V and 3 bases from J, the gap between germline ends came to 18 bases. Germline CDR1 and CDR2: SGHRS and YFSETQ. The CDR3 spans 15 residues. The CDR3 here is CASRPTAGASYEQYF. In nucleotides, the CDR3 is TGCGCCAGCAGGCCTACCGCCGGGGCCAGCTACGAGCAGTACTTC.

The chain links TRBV7-3 to TRBJ2-2; D is ambiguous. The CDR3 runs to 13 residues. V lost 6 bases and J lost 2, with 7 bases in between. Per germline, CDR1 SGHTA and CDR2 FQGTGA. CDR3 in amino acids: CASRSLNTGELFF. CDR3 in DNA: TGTGCCAGCAGGTCCTTAAACACCGGGGAGCTGTTTTTT.

This clonotype appeared a few times. The CDR3 spells CASTLFASGRIGYNEQFF. CDR3 coding DNA: TGTGCCAGCACCCTCTTTGCTAGCGGGAGAATTGGCTACAATGAGCAGTTCTTC. The chain couples TRBV12-3 or TRBV12-4 to TRBJ2-1; 10 bases are a match to TRBD2. This CDR3 region has 18 residues. J was trimmed by 3 bases and V by 7 bases; bases with no gene match: 15.